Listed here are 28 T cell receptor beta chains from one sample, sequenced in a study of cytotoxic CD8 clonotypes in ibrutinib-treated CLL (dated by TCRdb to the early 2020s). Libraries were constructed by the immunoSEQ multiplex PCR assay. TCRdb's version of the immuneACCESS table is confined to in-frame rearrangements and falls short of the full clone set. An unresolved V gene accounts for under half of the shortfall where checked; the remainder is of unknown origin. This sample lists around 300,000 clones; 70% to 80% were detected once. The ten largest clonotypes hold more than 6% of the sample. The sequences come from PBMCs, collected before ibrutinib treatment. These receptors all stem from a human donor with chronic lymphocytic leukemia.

CDR3 residues: CASRLDANTGELFF. CDR3 coding DNA: TGTGCCAGCAGATTAGATGCGAACACCGGGGAGCTGTTTTTT. This sequence joins TRBV5-6 and TRBJ2-2; D gene ambiguous. From germline, CDR1 is SGHDT and CDR2 YYEEEE. V lost 5 bases and J 0 bases, leaving 8 bases between the germline ends. The CDR3 extends over 14 amino acids. Supplemented by reference TRBV5-6 and TRBJ2-2, the full variable domain reads DAGVTQSPTHLIKTRGQQVTLRCSPKSGHDTVSWYQQALGQGPQFIFQYYEEEERQRGNFPDRFSGHQFPNYSSELNVNALLLGDSALYLCASRLDANTGELFFGEGSRLTVL.

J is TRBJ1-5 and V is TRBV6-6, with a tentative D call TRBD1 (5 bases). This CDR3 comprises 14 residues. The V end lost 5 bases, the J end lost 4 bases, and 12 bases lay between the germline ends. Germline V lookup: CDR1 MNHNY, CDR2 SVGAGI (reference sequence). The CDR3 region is CASSAGYRNQPQHF. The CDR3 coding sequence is TGTGCCAGCAGTGCAGGGTATAGGAATCAGCCCCAGCATTTT.

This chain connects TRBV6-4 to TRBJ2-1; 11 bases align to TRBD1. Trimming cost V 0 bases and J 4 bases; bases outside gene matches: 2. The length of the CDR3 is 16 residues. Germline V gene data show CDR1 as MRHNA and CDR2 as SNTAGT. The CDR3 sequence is CASSDSGTGGYNEQFF. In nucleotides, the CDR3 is TGTGCCAGCAGTGACTCCGGGACAGGGGGGTACAATGAGCAGTTCTTC.

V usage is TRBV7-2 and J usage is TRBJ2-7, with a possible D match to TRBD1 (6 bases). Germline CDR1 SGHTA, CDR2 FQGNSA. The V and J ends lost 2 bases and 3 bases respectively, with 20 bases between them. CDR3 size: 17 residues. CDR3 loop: CASSLTGFGQGHYEQYF. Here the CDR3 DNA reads TGTGCCAGCAGCTTAACTGGATTCGGGCAGGGACACTACGAGCAGTACTTC.

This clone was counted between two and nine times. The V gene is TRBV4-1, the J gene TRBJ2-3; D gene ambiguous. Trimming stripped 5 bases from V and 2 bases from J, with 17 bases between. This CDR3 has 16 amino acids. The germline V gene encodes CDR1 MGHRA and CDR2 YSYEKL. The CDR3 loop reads CASSLPKYSYTDTQYF. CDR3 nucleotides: TGCGCCAGCAGCTTACCAAAGTACAGCTACACAGATACGCAGTATTTT.

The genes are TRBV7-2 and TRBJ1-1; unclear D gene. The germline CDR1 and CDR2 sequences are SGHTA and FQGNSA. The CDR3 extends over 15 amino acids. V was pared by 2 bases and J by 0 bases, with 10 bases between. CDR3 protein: CASSLRVELNTEAFF. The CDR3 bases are TGTGCCAGCAGCTTAAGGGTAGAACTGAACACTGAAGCTTTCTTT.

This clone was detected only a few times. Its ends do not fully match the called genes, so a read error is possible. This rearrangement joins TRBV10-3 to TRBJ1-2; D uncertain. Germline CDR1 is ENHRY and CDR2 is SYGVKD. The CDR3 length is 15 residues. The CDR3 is CAISESEGLASGYTF. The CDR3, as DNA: TGTGCCATCAGCGAGTCCGAGGGCCTGGCTAGCGGCTACACCTTC.

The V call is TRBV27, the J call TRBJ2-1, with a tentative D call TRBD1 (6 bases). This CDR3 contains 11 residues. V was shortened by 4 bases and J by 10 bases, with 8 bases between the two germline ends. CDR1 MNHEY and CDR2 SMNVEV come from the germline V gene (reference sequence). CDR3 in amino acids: CASSSGQEQFF. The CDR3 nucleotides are TGTGCCAGCAGTTCCGGACAGGAGCAGTTCTTC.

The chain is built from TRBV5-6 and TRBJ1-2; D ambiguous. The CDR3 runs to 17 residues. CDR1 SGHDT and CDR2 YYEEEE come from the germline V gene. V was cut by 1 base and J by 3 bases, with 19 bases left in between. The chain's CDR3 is CASSLNLQEGWYYGYTF. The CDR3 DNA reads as TGTGCCAGCAGCTTGAACCTGCAGGAGGGTTGGTACTATGGCTACACCTTC.

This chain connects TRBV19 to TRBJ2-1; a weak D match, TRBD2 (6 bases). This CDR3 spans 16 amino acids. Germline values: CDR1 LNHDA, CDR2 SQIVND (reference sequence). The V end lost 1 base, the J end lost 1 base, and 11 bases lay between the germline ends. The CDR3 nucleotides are TGTGCCAGTAGTATAGGGGACTTGCCATCCTACAATGAGCAGTTCTTC. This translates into CASSIGDLPSYNEQFF.

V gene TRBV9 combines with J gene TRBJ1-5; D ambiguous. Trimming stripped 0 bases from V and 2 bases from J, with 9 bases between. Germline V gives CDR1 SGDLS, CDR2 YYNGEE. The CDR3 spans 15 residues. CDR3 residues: CASSVDGFGNQPQHF. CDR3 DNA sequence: TGTGCCAGCAGCGTAGATGGGTTTGGCAATCAGCCCCAGCATTTT.

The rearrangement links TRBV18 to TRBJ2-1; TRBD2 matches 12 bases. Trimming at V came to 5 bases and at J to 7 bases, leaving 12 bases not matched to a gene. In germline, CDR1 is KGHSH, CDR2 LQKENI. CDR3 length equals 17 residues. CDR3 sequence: CASSRTRLAGDYNEQFF. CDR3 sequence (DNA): TGTGCCAGCTCAAGAACGCGACTAGCGGGAGATTATAATGAGCAGTTCTTC.

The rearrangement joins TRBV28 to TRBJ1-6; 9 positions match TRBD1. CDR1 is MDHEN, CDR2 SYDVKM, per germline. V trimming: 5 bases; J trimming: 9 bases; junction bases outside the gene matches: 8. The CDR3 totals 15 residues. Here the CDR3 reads CASSDRGSLGSPLHF. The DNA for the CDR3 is TGTGCCAGCAGTGACAGGGGGTCACTTGGTTCACCCCTCCACTTT.

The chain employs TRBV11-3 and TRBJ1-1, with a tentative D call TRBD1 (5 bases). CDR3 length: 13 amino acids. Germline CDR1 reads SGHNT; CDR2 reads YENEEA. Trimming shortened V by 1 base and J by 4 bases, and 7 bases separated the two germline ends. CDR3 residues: CASSLGTLTEAFF. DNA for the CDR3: TGTGCCAGCAGCTTAGGGACACTCACTGAAGCTTTCTTT.

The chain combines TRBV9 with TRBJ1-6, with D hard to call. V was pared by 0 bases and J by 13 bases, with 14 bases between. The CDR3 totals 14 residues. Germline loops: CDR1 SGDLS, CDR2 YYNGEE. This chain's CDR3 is CASSVETSPSPLHF. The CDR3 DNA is TGTGCCAGCAGCGTAGAGACCTCCCCTTCGCCCCTCCACTTT.

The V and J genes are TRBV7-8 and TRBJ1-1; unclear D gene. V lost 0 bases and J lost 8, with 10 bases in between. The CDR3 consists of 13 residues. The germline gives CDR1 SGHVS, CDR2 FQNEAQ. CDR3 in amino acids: CASSLASKEEAFF. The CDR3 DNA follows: TGTGCCAGCAGCTTAGCCAGCAAGGAGGAAGCTTTCTTT.

As DNA, the CDR3 is TGTGCCAGCAGGGGGGCGAACTACGAGCAGTACTTC. Translation gives CASRGANYEQYF. The genes are TRBV5-8 and TRBJ2-7, with D possibly matching TRBD1 (6 bases). Deletions cut 5 bases from V and 3 bases from J, with 9 bases between. Germline V CDR1 and CDR2: SGHTS, YDEGEE. This CDR3 is built from 12 residues.

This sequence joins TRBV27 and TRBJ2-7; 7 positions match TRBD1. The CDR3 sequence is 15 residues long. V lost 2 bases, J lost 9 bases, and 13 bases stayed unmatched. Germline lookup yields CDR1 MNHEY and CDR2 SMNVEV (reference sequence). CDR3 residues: CASSLDGGQARGQYF. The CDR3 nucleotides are TGTGCCAGCAGTTTAGACGGTGGACAGGCCAGGGGGCAGTACTTC.

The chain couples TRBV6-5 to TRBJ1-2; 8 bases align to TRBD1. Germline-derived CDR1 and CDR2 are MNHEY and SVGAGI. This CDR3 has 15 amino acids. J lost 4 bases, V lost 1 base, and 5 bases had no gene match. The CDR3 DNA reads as TGTGCCAGCAGTTACTTGGACAGGGTTGGCTATGGCTACACCTTC. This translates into CASSYLDRVGYGYTF.

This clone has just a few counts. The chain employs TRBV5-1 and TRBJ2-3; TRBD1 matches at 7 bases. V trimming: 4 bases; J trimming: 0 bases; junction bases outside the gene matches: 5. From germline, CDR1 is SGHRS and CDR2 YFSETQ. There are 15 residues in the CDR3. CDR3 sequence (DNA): TGCGCCAGCAGCCAAAACAGGGGTAGCACAGATACGCAGTATTTT. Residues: CASSQNRGSTDTQYF.

DNA for the CDR3: TGTGCCAGCAGCAATAAAATCGACAGTAGGCTAGCCAATCAGCCCCAGCATTTT. Translation gives CASSNKIDSRLANQPQHF. This rearrangement joins TRBV21-1 to TRBJ1-5. TRBV21-1 corresponds to a pseudogene. The CDR3 covers 18 residues.

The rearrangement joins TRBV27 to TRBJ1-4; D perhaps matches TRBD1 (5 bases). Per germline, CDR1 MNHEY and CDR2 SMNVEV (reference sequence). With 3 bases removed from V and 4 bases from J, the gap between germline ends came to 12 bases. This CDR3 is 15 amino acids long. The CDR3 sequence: CASSLKTAFNEKLFF. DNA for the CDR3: TGTGCCAGCAGTTTGAAGACAGCCTTTAATGAAAAACTGTTTTTT.

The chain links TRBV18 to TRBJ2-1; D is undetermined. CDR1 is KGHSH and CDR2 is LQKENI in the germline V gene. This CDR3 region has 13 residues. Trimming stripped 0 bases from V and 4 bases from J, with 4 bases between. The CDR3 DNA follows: TGTGCCAGCTCACCACCTAAGTACAATGAGCAGTTCTTC. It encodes CASSPPKYNEQFF.

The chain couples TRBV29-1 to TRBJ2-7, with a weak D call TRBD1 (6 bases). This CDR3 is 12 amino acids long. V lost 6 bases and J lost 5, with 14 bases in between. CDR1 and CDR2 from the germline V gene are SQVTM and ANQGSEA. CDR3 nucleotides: TGCAGCGTGGGGGCAGGGGCCGACGAGCAGTACTTC. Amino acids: CSVGAGADEQYF.

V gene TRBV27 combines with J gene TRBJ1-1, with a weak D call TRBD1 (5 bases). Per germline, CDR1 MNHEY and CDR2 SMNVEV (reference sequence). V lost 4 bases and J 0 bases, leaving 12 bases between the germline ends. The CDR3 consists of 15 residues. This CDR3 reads CASSSPGTVNTEAFF. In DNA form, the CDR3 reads TGTGCCAGCAGTTCCCCCGGGACGGTGAACACTGAAGCTTTCTTT.

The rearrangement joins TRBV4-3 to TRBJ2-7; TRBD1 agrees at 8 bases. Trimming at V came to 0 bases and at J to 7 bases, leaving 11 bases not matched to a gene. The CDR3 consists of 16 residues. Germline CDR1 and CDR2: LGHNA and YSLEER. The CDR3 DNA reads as TGCGCCAGCAGCCAAGATTTGCAGGGGGCCTTAGGAGAGCAGTACTTC. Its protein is CASSQDLQGALGEQYF.

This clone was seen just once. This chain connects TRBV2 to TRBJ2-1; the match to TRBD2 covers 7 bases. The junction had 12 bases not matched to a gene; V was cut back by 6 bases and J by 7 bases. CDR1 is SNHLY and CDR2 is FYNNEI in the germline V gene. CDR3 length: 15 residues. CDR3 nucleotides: TGTGCCAGCAGGGAGGGGAGGGCCGGGTTAAATGAGCAGTTCTTC. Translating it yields CASREGRAGLNEQFF.

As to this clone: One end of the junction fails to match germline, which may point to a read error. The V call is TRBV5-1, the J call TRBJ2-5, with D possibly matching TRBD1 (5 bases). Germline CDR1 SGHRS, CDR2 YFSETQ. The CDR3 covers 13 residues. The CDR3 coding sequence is TGCGCCAGCAGGTTGGAAGGGGAAGAGACCCAGTACTTC. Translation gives CASRLEGEETQYF.